The source of this TCR beta chain is a study of T cells expressing NK-cell markers. The wider study: Sorted CD3+CD56+NKG2C+, CD3+CD56+NKG2C- and CD3+CD56-NKG2C+ T-cell subsets were beta-chain profiled.

TCR beta libraries carry UMIs added by 5'RACE template switching. TCRdb reprocessed the 5' RACE reads and reports one entry per CDR3 protein, with no DNA. The repertoire shows 250,000 to 300,000 distinct CDR3 sequences; the top ten hold 3.5% to 5%. Germline V gene lookup returns CDR1 DFQATT and CDR2 SNEGSKA (reference sequence). The CDR3 totals 16 residues. The receptor was derived from a woman between 18 and 70 years old in good health. Sequencing used blood T cells: a sorted CD56 or NKG2C T cell subset, CD4+ or CD8+ T cells, or bulk PBMC T cells (not recorded which). The chain links TRBV20-1 to TRBJ2-5; TCRdb gives TRBD1 as the D gene, but with no DNA this cannot be confirmed. CDR3 sequence reads: CSAYPGQGRGGETQYF.